The 24 T cell receptor beta chains listed next were all sequenced from one sample in a study of shared clonotypes between healthy human individuals (dated by TCRdb to the early 2020s). Library generation was performed with the immunoSEQ multiplex PCR assay. As stored in TCRdb, this immuneACCESS dataset retains in-frame rearrangements with V and J assigned. A fraction of the clones does not appear; measured against another copy, unresolved V genes explain less than half of the discrepancy, and the remainder lacks a known reason. The sample yields 2,500,000 or so clones; approximately 92% were counted once. The biggest ten clones account for roughly 0.14% of the sample. Sequenced: naive CD4+ T cells sorted from blood. Sample cell subset or site, as interpreted from the label and publication: CD45RA+ positively selected. The receptors originated from a young man in good health.

In the case of this clone: The junction departs from the called germline gene at one end, perhaps through a read error. The chain employs TRBV7-9 and TRBJ2-7; 7 bases are a match to TRBD1. The V gene's germline CDR1 is SEHNR and CDR2 FQNEAQ (reference sequence). The CDR3 extends over 12 amino acids. The CDR3 DNA sequence: TGTGCCAGCAGCTTGGATGACAGGGTAAAGGACTTC. It specifies CASSLDDRVKDF.

This rearrangement joins TRBV4-1 to TRBJ2-1; no reliable D call. Germline-derived CDR1 and CDR2 are MGHRA and YSYEKL. This CDR3 is 16 amino acids long. V was pared by 0 bases and J by 1 base, with 10 bases between. CDR3 in amino acids: CASSQDSASSYNEQFF. CDR3 DNA sequence: TGCGCCAGCAGCCAAGATTCGGCCTCGTCCTACAATGAGCAGTTCTTC.

The chain employs TRBV25-1 and TRBJ2-7, with 8 bases matching TRBD1. Germline values: CDR1 MGHDK, CDR2 SYGVNS. The CDR3 covers 15 residues. Unmatched junction bases numbered 13, after V lost 5 bases and J lost 7 bases. The CDR3 protein is CASSSNPGQAFEQYF. Written as DNA, the CDR3 is TGTGCCAGCAGTTCAAACCCGGGACAGGCCTTTGAGCAGTACTTC.

Note on this clone: The sample has other DNA sequences that encode this CDR3 too. The chain combines TRBV19 with TRBJ2-5; D might be TRBD1 (5 bases). Trimming shortened V by 3 bases and J by 2 bases, and 10 bases separated the two germline ends. Germline V gene lookup returns CDR1 LNHDA and CDR2 SQIVND (reference sequence). The length of the CDR3 is 14 residues. The CDR3, as DNA: TGTGCCAGTAGTATCCAGGGCCTTCAAGAGACCCAGTACTTC. It encodes CASSIQGLQETQYF.

CDR3 sequence reads: CASSERGDPGEPQHF. The CDR3 bases are TGTGCCAGCAGTGAAAGGGGGGACCCAGGGGAGCCCCAGCATTTT. The gene calls are TRBV6-1 and TRBJ1-5; D is perhaps TRBD1 (6 bases). The V gene lost 2 bases and the J gene lost 8 bases, with 16 bases spanning the gap. In germline, CDR1 is MNHNS, CDR2 SASEGT. The CDR3 runs to 15 residues.

The CDR3 spells CASSPLTGVNTEAFF. DNA of the CDR3: TGTGCCAGCAGCCCCTTGACAGGGGTGAACACTGAAGCTTTCTTT. This sequence joins TRBV7-2 and TRBJ1-1; 8 nucleotides align to TRBD1. Trimming removed 5 bases from V and 0 bases from J; junction bases left unmatched: 5. The CDR3 totals 15 residues. CDR1 is SGHTA and CDR2 is FQGNSA in the germline V gene.

The rearrangement joins TRBV6-1 to TRBJ2-3; 8 positions match TRBD1. Germline loops: CDR1 MNHNS, CDR2 SASEGT. The CDR3 spans 18 residues. V was clipped by 4 bases and J by 2 bases; unmatched bases: 14. DNA of the CDR3: TGTGCCAGCAGTGCTAGGGCGGGCCGGGACAGGACCACAGATACGCAGTATTTT. Translated: CASSARAGRDRTTDTQYF.

This clone was seen once. This sequence joins TRBV19 and TRBJ2-7; D could derive from TRBD1 or TRBD2 (6 bases each). This CDR3 spans 14 amino acids. The V end was cut by 5 bases, the J end by 7 bases, with 18 bases between. Germline V CDR1 and CDR2: LNHDA, SQIVND (reference sequence). The CDR3 region has the DNA TGTGCCAGTAGTGAGGGGGGTCGACTAGGAGAGCAGTACTTC. Amino acid sequence: CASSEGGRLGEQYF.

The rearrangement joins TRBV6-6 to TRBJ2-5, with 7 bases aligning to TRBD2. The DNA end lines up better with TRBJ2-7; the J call may be wrong. Germline V gene data show CDR1 as MNHNY and CDR2 as SVGAGI (reference sequence). The length of the CDR3 is 14 residues. DNA for the CDR3: TGTGCCAGCAGGGATTCTAGCGGAGTCTACGAGCAGTACTTC. Residues: CASRDSSGVYEQYF.

In its sample, this clone was seen once. This chain uses TRBV10-1 with TRBJ2-3, with D maybe TRBD1 (6 bases). CDR1 and CDR2 (germline): WNHNN, SYGVQD (reference sequence). The V end lost 6 bases, the J end lost 2 bases, and 12 bases lay between the germline ends. The CDR3 is made up of 14 amino acids. The chain's CDR3 is CASRGQEFTDTQYF. CDR3 DNA: TGCGCCAGCAGGGGACAAGAATTCACAGATACGCAGTATTTT.

The chain combines TRBV5-1 with TRBJ2-1; 10 bases are shared with TRBD2. CDR3 length equals 17 residues. V lost 2 bases and J lost 3; bases outside the gene matches: 8. Germline V gene sequence: CDR1 SGHRS, CDR2 YFSETQ. The CDR3 DNA is TGCGCCAGCAGCTTCTCTCTAGCGGGAGTAGGCTACAATGAGCAGTTCTTC. Translating it yields CASSFSLAGVGYNEQFF.

V and J are TRBV11-2 and TRBJ2-3; a possible D gene is TRBD2 (5 bases). The CDR3 runs to 17 residues. V lost 0 bases, J lost 10 bases, and 23 bases lay in between. CDR1 SGHAT and CDR2 FQNNGV come from the germline V gene. The CDR3 DNA is TGTGCCAGCAGCTTAGATTTGAGCGGCGTCTCACATTTTGCGCAGTATTTT. This gives the protein CASSLDLSGVSHFAQYF. The full variable domain, with the rest looked up from reference TRBV11-2 and TRBJ2-3, is EAGVAQSPRYKIIEKRQSVAFWCNPISGHATLYWYQQILGQGPKLLIQFQNNGVVDDSQLPKDRFSAERLKGVDSTLKIQPAKLEDSAVYLCASSLDLSGVSHFAQYFGPGTRLTVL.

The chain couples TRBV4-1 to TRBJ2-7; 7 bases line up with TRBD1. The CDR3 runs to 15 residues. Germline V gene lookup returns CDR1 MGHRA and CDR2 YSYEKL. J was trimmed by 2 bases and V by 3 bases; bases with no gene match: 7. The CDR3 loop reads CASSQTGSNPYEQYF. The CDR3 DNA reads TGCGCCAGCAGCCAGACAGGGTCGAACCCCTACGAGCAGTACTTC.

The V call is TRBV5-1, the J call TRBJ2-1; 10 nucleotides match TRBD2. Germline values: CDR1 SGHRS, CDR2 YFSETQ. The J segment lost 6 bases and the V segment lost 2 bases, leaving 2 bases of the junction unmatched. This CDR3 is built from 14 residues. This CDR3 reads CASSLTSGANEQFF. The CDR3 nucleotides read TGCGCCAGCAGCTTAACTAGCGGGGCCAATGAGCAGTTCTTC.

The chain uses TRBV7-9 and TRBJ1-4; D ambiguous. The V and J ends lost 3 bases and 4 bases respectively, with 9 bases between them. The CDR3 length is 14 residues. Germline V CDR1 and CDR2: SEHNR, FQNEAQ (reference sequence). The CDR3 sequence is CASSFRQDNEKLFF. The CDR3 region has the DNA TGTGCCAGCAGCTTTAGGCAGGATAATGAAAAACTGTTTTTT. Using reference TRBV7-9 and TRBJ1-4 for the parts outside the CDR3, the full variable domain is DTGVSQNPRHKITKRGQNVTFRCDPISEHNRLYWYRQTLGQGPEFLTYFQNEAQLEKSRLLSDRFSAERPKGSFSTLEIQRTEQGDSAMYLCASSFRQDNEKLFFGSGTQLSVL.

This clone was counted only a few times. Other DNA variants within this sample encode the same CDR3. The gene calls are TRBV5-1 and TRBJ1-1; a weak D match, TRBD1 (5 bases). Trimming stripped 4 bases from V and 1 base from J, with 8 bases between. This CDR3 comprises 13 residues. Germline V lookup: CDR1 SGHRS, CDR2 YFSETQ. The CDR3 region is CASSLGGNTEAFF. The CDR3 coding sequence is TGCGCCAGCAGCCTGGGGGGGAACACTGAAGCTTTCTTT. The full variable domain, its missing parts supplied by reference TRBV5-1 and TRBJ1-1, is KAGVTQTPRYLIKTRGQQVTLSCSPISGHRSVSWYQQTPGQGLQFLFEYFSETQRNKGNFPGRFSGRQFSNSRSEMNVSTLELGDSALYLCASSLGGNTEAFFGQGTRLTVV.

Here the CDR3 reads CASSLAGRANTEAFF. The CDR3 coding sequence is TGTGCCAGCAGCTTGGCTGGCAGGGCAAACACTGAAGCTTTCTTT. The J gene is TRBJ1-1, the V gene TRBV5-8; tentative D call: TRBD1 (5 bases). Deletions cut 0 bases from V and 2 bases from J, with 11 bases between. Germline V gene sequence: CDR1 SGHTS, CDR2 YDEGEE. The CDR3 length is 15 residues.

The V and J genes are TRBV14 and TRBJ1-4; 8 nucleotides align to TRBD1. CDR1 and CDR2 from the germline V gene are SGHDN and FVKESK. CDR3 length: 16 amino acids. The V and J ends lost 4 bases and 4 bases, in that order; junction bases with no gene match: 8. The CDR3, as DNA: TGTGCCAGCAGCCCCCGGACAGGGCGCTATAATGAAAAACTGTTTTTT. Amino acids: CASSPRTGRYNEKLFF.

The sample holds a few counts of this clone. The chain joins TRBV28 to TRBJ1-5; the match to TRBD1 covers 9 bases. The CDR3 spans 13 residues. Germline loops: CDR1 MDHEN, CDR2 SYDVKM. V lost 7 bases and J lost 6; bases outside the gene matches: 4. The CDR3 here is CASTGTGSQPQHF. DNA for the CDR3: TGTGCCAGCACCGGGACAGGGAGTCAGCCCCAGCATTTT.

This chain links TRBV2 with TRBJ2-5; D is possibly TRBD2 (6 bases). CDR3 length: 13 residues. CDR1 and CDR2 from the germline V gene are SNHLY and FYNNEI. Trimming took 6 bases from V and 1 from J, leaving 9 bases between them. CDR3: CASSGRGQETQYF. DNA for the CDR3: TGTGCCAGCAGCGGGCGGGGCCAAGAGACCCAGTACTTC.

The chain is built from TRBV7-8 and TRBJ2-7; D is possibly TRBD2 (6 bases). Germline-derived CDR1 and CDR2 are SGHVS and FQNEAQ. With 1 base removed from V and 2 bases from J, the gap between germline ends came to 12 bases. CDR3 size: 15 residues. The CDR3 reads CASSLGGVTPYEQYF. CDR3 sequence (DNA): TGTGCCAGCAGCTTAGGGGGGGTAACCCCCTACGAGCAGTACTTC.

The chain couples TRBV19 to TRBJ1-2; D gene ambiguous. Trimming cost V 2 bases and J 0 bases, with 7 bases left between them. Germline V gene lookup returns CDR1 LNHDA and CDR2 SQIVND (reference sequence). There are 14 residues in the CDR3. The CDR3 region is CASSIMASNYGYTF. In nucleotides, the CDR3 is TGTGCCAGTAGTATAATGGCGTCTAACTATGGCTACACCTTC. The variable domain in full, with the rest retrieved from reference TRBV19 and TRBJ1-2, is DGGITQSPKYLFRKEGQNVTLSCEQNLNHDAMYWYRQDPGQGLRLIYYSQIVNDFQKGDIAEGYSVSREKKESFPLTVTSAQKNPTAFYLCASSIMASNYGYTFGSGTRLTVV.

This chain links TRBV19 with TRBJ1-4, with 8 bases identical to TRBD1. V shed 5 bases, J shed 6 bases, and the junction held 5 bases outside the gene matches. Germline V gene sequence: CDR1 LNHDA, CDR2 SQIVND (reference sequence). The CDR3 length is 14 residues. The CDR3 DNA is TGTGCCAGTAGTGCACAGGGGGTCTATGAAAAACTGTTTTTT. Translating it yields CASSAQGVYEKLFF.

This chain links TRBV18 with TRBJ1-6, with 10 bases fitting TRBD1. V shed 4 bases, J shed 4 bases, and the junction held 1 base outside the gene matches. The germline gives CDR1 KGHSH, CDR2 LQKENI. The CDR3 runs to 15 residues. The CDR3 DNA follows: TGTGCCAGCTCACAGGGACAGGGGTATAATTCACCCCTCCACTTT. Translating gives CASSQGQGYNSPLHF.